One T cell receptor beta chain is described in this entry. This CDR3 is 16 amino acids long. V shed 3 bases, J shed 5 bases, and the junction held 12 bases outside the gene matches. Looked up from germline, CDR1 is SGHNT and CDR2 is YYREEE (reference sequence). Original processing notes: The authors estimated nucleated cell counts from reference gene primer amplification. Generated by immunoSEQ multiplex PCR, the TCRdb table keeps only in-frame clones and is missing some. That table gives V, J and clone size, and the DNA gave D and trimming. The sample lists some 100,000 clones; 88% were seen once. This entry is derived from a study of blood T cell repertoires in COVID-19. Across the study: Acute-phase and convalescent COVID-19 samples originated in the United States, Italy and Spain. PBMCs, B-cell-depleted T cells, or T cells provided the cDNA or gDNA that made up the material.

Sequencing was done on a sample of peripheral blood. The chain has TRBV5-4 and TRBJ2-7; TRBD1 aligns across 9 bases. The clonotype was recovered from a woman older than 75 with active COVID-19. CDR3 in amino acids: CASSWDDPGQGHEQYF. The CDR3 coding sequence is TGTGCCAGCAGCTGGGACGATCCGGGACAGGGCCACGAGCAGTACTTC.